This T cell receptor beta chain was documented in a study of early T cells in non-severe SARS-CoV-2 infection. Study-wide points: CD4 and private specificities were missed by VDJdb matching, which favored anti-spike CD8 responses.

Notes on this clonotype: Its antigen remains unidentified.

The CDR3 spans 14 residues. Trimming pared 6 bases from V and 4 bases from J, leaving 14 bases between. Germline V gene data show CDR1 as SGHTS and CDR2 as YDEGEE. Each CDR3 protein is one row after TCRdb ran MiXCR on the 5' RACE reads. The table records about 56,000 distinct CDR3 sequences, approximately 15% of them present only once. The chain employs TRBV5-8 and TRBJ2-1; a weak D match, TRBD2 (6 bases). The receptor was isolated from an adult who was a healthcare worker with PCR-confirmed SARS-CoV-2 infection or an uninfected control (not recorded which). This sample comprised whole blood, obtained at baseline. The CDR3: CASTPDGTYNEQFF. CDR3 bases: TGTGCCAGCACCCCGGACGGGACTTACAATGAGCAGTTCTTC.